The sequence of this TCR beta chain was determined in a study of cytomegalovirus exposure and HLA in healthy donors. In its sample, this clone was seen a few times. What it recognizes is unknown. General study results and limits: Equally common other TCR beta chains were less clonally expanded than HLA-associated ones, a later analysis found.

PCR employed 60 Vbeta and 13 Jbeta primers. Here immunoSEQ multiplex PCR was the method, and the copy in TCRdb shows in-frame clones only, minus some. Found here are about 130,000 clones, around 77% of them singletons; the top ten hold 5% to 6.5%. CDR1 MDHEN and CDR2 SYDVKM come from the germline V gene. Trimming pared 5 bases from V and 3 bases from J, leaving 10 bases between. The CDR3 sequence is 13 residues long. The sequencing sample was made of PBMCs. The receptor was isolated from a man aged 25-45 years in good health and CMV-seronegative. The chain uses TRBV28 and TRBJ1-1; D remains unclear. CDR3 sequence (DNA): TGTGCCAGCAGTGTCTATACGGACACTGAAGCTTTCTTT. It is translated as CASSVYTDTEAFF.